This record concerns one TCR beta chain sequence. What it binds is unknown. The sample belongs to a study of post-analysis software for immune sequencing data. Study results and limitations: Higher frequency in patients than in controls was seen for about five TRBV segments, with TRBV5-6, TRBV5-1 and TRBV20-1 among them. Relative to controls, patients with multiple sclerosis showed significantly lower normalized Chao1 diversity. Samples prepared in the same batch strongly co-clustered by F measure.

Prepared TCR beta cDNA libraries contained unique molecular identifiers. One entry per CDR3 protein, called by TCRdb with MiXCR from the PCR reads. The sample has fewer than 700,000 distinct CDR3 sequences, around 47% seen once. The ends were cut back, 4 bases at V and 7 bases at J, with 11 bases in the middle. This CDR3 has 12 amino acids. The germline V gene encodes CDR1 SGHTA and CDR2 FQGNSA. The specimen sequenced was blood. The rearrangement links TRBV7-2 to TRBJ2-7; D remains unclear. This clonotype was sampled from a girl aged 10 to 17 with multiple sclerosis. Written as DNA, the CDR3 is TGTGCCAGCAGCTCGATGGGCTGGGAGCAGTACTTC. Translated: CASSSMGWEQYF.